A single T cell receptor (beta chain) is shown here with its context. Its antigen is as yet unknown. V lost 1 base, J lost 5 bases, and 11 bases lay in between. The CDR3 is 14 residues long. Germline V CDR1 and CDR2: SEHNR, FQNEAQ (reference sequence). TCRdb passed the PCR reads through MiXCR, listing each CDR3 protein once. Altogether approximately 40,000 distinct CDR3 sequences are present, 24% being singletons, with the ten largest covering about 0.93%. Sorting selected naive CD8 T cells with a CD8+CD4-CCR7+CD45RA+ phenotype. This entry belongs to a study of molecular identifiers for immune sequencing clone quantification. Study-wide findings and caveats: Clones of above 20 RNA copies carried over 99% of effector molecules; in naive cells they carried under 1%.

The J gene is TRBJ1-2, the V gene TRBV7-9; the D is unclear. Sequenced sample: naive CD8+ T cells from blood, with Jurkat cell RNA spiked in. Indicated subset: FACS-sorted CD8+CD4-CCR7+CD45RA+ naive T cells. This TCR was recovered from a human donor in good health. Some libraries in this study had Jurkat cell RNA spiked in. CDR3 DNA sequence: TGTGCCAGCAGCTTAGTTTACACAGATTATGGCTACACCTTC. This sequence encodes CASSLVYTDYGYTF.